The rows below give T cell receptor beta chains drawn from one sample of a study of T cell changes during pregnancy in multiple sclerosis. TCRdb's copy holds only in-frame clones and misses some; the assay was immunoSEQ multiplex PCR. The sample shows some 20,000 clones, 88% of them seen only once. The sample here was CD8+ T cells from peripheral blood mononuclear cells, taken after pregnancy. These receptors were obtained from a female donor in good health, enrolled as a control in a pregnancy study. Each CDR3 is given with its conserved first and last residue. The order of the fields is D gene, clone size, J gene, V gene, CDR3 protein, CDR3 DNA. A D gene is named only where the DNA matches it firmly. Clone size is stated in some rows and not others, as once, few, many or a class when expanded.

d_call: TRBD2
clone_size: NA
j_call: TRBJ2-5
v_call: TRBV5-1
cdr3_aa: CASSRTSSREALQETQYF
cdr3_nt: TGCGCCAGCAGCCGGACGTCGTCGCGGGAGGCACTCCAAGAGACCCAGTACTTC

d_call: NA
clone_size: NA
j_call: TRBJ1-3
v_call: TRBV2
cdr3_aa: CASSEAGSLNTIYF
cdr3_nt: TGTGCCAGCAGTGAAGCAGGGAGTTTAAACACCATATATTTT

d_call: TRBD2
clone_size: NA
j_call: TRBJ2-3
v_call: TRBV11-2
cdr3_aa: CASSRTSGRRADTQYF
cdr3_nt: TGTGCCAGCAGCCGGACTAGCGGGAGACGGGCAGATACGCAGTATTTT

d_call: TRBD1
clone_size: NA
j_call: TRBJ1-2
v_call: TRBV28
cdr3_aa: CASSSSDRVPLGYTF
cdr3_nt: TGTGCCAGCAGTTCATCTGACAGGGTGCCACTTGGCTACACCTTC

d_call: TRBD1
clone_size: NA
j_call: TRBJ1-1
v_call: TRBV27
cdr3_aa: CASSFRGREAFF
cdr3_nt: TGTGCCAGCAGTTTCAGGGGGCGAGAAGCTTTCTTT

d_call: NA
clone_size: NA
j_call: TRBJ2-5
v_call: TRBV5-6
cdr3_aa: CASSLFSDSPRETQYF
cdr3_nt: TGTGCCAGCAGCTTGTTTTCGGACAGCCCCAGGGAGACCCAGTACTTC

d_call: NA
clone_size: NA
j_call: TRBJ1-1
v_call: TRBV19
cdr3_aa: CATGRSETGDTEAFF
cdr3_nt: TGTGCCACCGGGAGGTCGGAGACGGGGGACACTGAAGCTTTCTTT

d_call: NA
clone_size: NA
j_call: TRBJ1-2
v_call: TRBV20-1
cdr3_aa: CSIRAGYTF
cdr3_nt: TGCAGTATCAGGGCCGGCTACACCTTC

d_call: TRBD2
clone_size: NA
j_call: TRBJ2-1
v_call: TRBV11-2
cdr3_aa: CASSFGGGNEQFF
cdr3_nt: TGTGCCAGCAGCTTTGGGGGGGGGAATGAGCAGTTCTTC

d_call: TRBD2
clone_size: NA
j_call: TRBJ2-7
v_call: TRBV7-9
cdr3_aa: CASSFKAGVGEQYF
cdr3_nt: TGTGCCAGCAGCTTCAAAGCGGGAGTCGGCGAGCAGTACTTC

d_call: TRBD2
clone_size: few
j_call: TRBJ2-7
v_call: TRBV29-1
cdr3_aa: CSVARLAEPYEQYF
cdr3_nt: TGCAGCGTCGCCAGACTAGCGGAACCCTACGAGCAGTACTTC

d_call: NA
clone_size: NA
j_call: TRBJ1-1
v_call: TRBV19
cdr3_aa: CASIPPGDTEAFF
cdr3_nt: TGTGCCAGTATACCTCCAGGGGACACTGAAGCTTTCTTT

d_call: NA
clone_size: few
j_call: TRBJ1-6
v_call: TRBV27
cdr3_aa: CASSLSFQGNSPLHF
cdr3_nt: TGTGCCAGCAGTTTATCGTTCCAGGGGAATTCACCCCTCCACTTT

d_call: NA
clone_size: NA
j_call: TRBJ2-5
v_call: TRBV7-9
cdr3_aa: CASSLISVETQYF
cdr3_nt: TGTGCCAGCAGCTTAATCAGCGTAGAGACCCAGTACTTC

d_call: NA
clone_size: once
j_call: TRBJ2-5
v_call: TRBV15
cdr3_aa: CATSTFPGETQYF
cdr3_nt: TGTGCCACCAGCACCTTCCCGGGGGAGACCCAGTACTTC

d_call: TRBD2
clone_size: NA
j_call: TRBJ2-1
v_call: TRBV15
cdr3_aa: CATGTGGLDEQFF
cdr3_nt: TGTGCCACCGGGACGGGAGGATTAGATGAGCAGTTCTTC

d_call: TRBD1
clone_size: NA
j_call: TRBJ1-2
v_call: TRBV5-5
cdr3_aa: CASTGDRANYGYTF
cdr3_nt: TGTGCCAGCACCGGGGACAGAGCTAACTATGGCTACACCTTC

d_call: NA
clone_size: NA
j_call: TRBJ2-5
v_call: TRBV13
cdr3_aa: CASSLLQQETQYF
cdr3_nt: TGTGCCAGCAGCTTATTACAGCAAGAGACCCAGTACTTC

d_call: NA
clone_size: once
j_call: TRBJ2-2
v_call: TRBV27
cdr3_aa: CASSPSDWQGTGELFF
cdr3_nt: TGTGCCAGCAGTCCTTCGGACTGGCAAGGCACCGGGGAGCTGTTTTTT

d_call: NA
clone_size: NA
j_call: TRBJ2-5
v_call: TRBV18
cdr3_aa: CASSPATEKETQYF
cdr3_nt: TGTGCCAGCTCACCAGCGACAGAGAAAGAGACCCAGTACTTC

d_call: TRBD1
clone_size: NA
j_call: TRBJ2-1
v_call: TRBV11-2
cdr3_aa: CASSFPRQGDTSSYNEQFF
cdr3_nt: TGTGCCAGCAGCTTTCCGAGACAGGGTGATACGAGCTCCTACAATGAGCAGTTCTTC

d_call: TRBD1
clone_size: NA
j_call: TRBJ2-7
v_call: TRBV27
cdr3_aa: CASSLGTVAEQYF
cdr3_nt: TGTGCCAGCAGTTTGGGGACAGTGGCCGAGCAGTACTTC

d_call: TRBD1
clone_size: NA
j_call: TRBJ1-2
v_call: TRBV12-5
cdr3_aa: CASGTDRGMNYGYTF
cdr3_nt: TGTGCTAGTGGTACGGACAGGGGTATGAACTATGGCTACACCTTC

d_call: NA
clone_size: NA
j_call: TRBJ1-1
v_call: TRBV5-5
cdr3_aa: CASRYDPAGTEAFF
cdr3_nt: TGTGCCAGCAGATACGACCCCGCGGGCACTGAAGCTTTCTTT

d_call: NA
clone_size: NA
j_call: TRBJ1-2
v_call: TRBV20-1
cdr3_aa: CSATGAGYTF
cdr3_nt: TGCAGTGCTACAGGGGCTGGCTACACCTTC

d_call: NA
clone_size: NA
j_call: TRBJ2-7
v_call: TRBV29-1
cdr3_aa: CSARTGAYEQYF
cdr3_nt: TGCAGCGCGAGGACGGGGGCCTACGAGCAGTACTTC

d_call: TRBD2
clone_size: NA
j_call: TRBJ2-3
v_call: TRBV6-5
cdr3_aa: CASSYTAGGTDTQYF
cdr3_nt: TGTGCCAGCAGTTACACAGCGGGGGGCACAGATACGCAGTATTTT

d_call: TRBD2
clone_size: NA
j_call: TRBJ2-1
v_call: TRBV7-9
cdr3_aa: CASSLVAPGGTEFF
cdr3_nt: TGTGCCAGCAGCTTAGTAGCGCCGGGGGGTACGGAGTTCTTC

d_call: TRBD1
clone_size: NA
j_call: TRBJ1-2
v_call: TRBV27
cdr3_aa: CASSPWTGSNYGYTF
cdr3_nt: TGTGCCAGCAGTCCCTGGACAGGATCTAACTATGGCTACACCTTC

d_call: TRBD1
clone_size: NA
j_call: TRBJ2-1
v_call: TRBV27
cdr3_aa: CASSPRRQGNNEQFF
cdr3_nt: TGTGCCAGCAGCCCGCGGAGACAGGGGAACAATGAGCAGTTCTTC

d_call: NA
clone_size: NA
j_call: TRBJ1-4
v_call: TRBV7-8
cdr3_aa: CASRRGPFNEKLFF
cdr3_nt: TGTGCCAGCCGGCGGGGCCCATTTAATGAAAAACTGTTTTTT

d_call: NA
clone_size: few
j_call: TRBJ1-5
v_call: TRBV2
cdr3_aa: CASSPGIGNQPQHF
cdr3_nt: TGTGCCAGCAGTCCGGGGATCGGCAATCAGCCCCAGCATTTT

d_call: TRBD2
clone_size: medium-sized
j_call: TRBJ2-1
v_call: TRBV30
cdr3_aa: CAWSIGLAGDGEQFF
cdr3_nt: TGTGCCTGGAGTATTGGACTAGCGGGGGACGGTGAGCAGTTCTTC

d_call: TRBD1
clone_size: NA
j_call: TRBJ1-2
v_call: TRBV27
cdr3_aa: CASSLGGQSGYTF
cdr3_nt: TGTGCCAGCAGTTTGGGGGGACAGTCTGGGTACACCTTC

d_call: NA
clone_size: few
j_call: TRBJ1-1
v_call: TRBV4-3
cdr3_aa: CASSQQGIMNTEAFF
cdr3_nt: TGCGCCAGCAGCCAGCAGGGGATCATGAACACTGAAGCTTTCTTT

d_call: NA
clone_size: NA
j_call: TRBJ1-5
v_call: TRBV27
cdr3_aa: CASSLGRDQPQHF
cdr3_nt: TGTGCCAGCAGTCTTGGGAGGGATCAGCCCCAGCATTTT

d_call: TRBD2
clone_size: NA
j_call: TRBJ2-7
v_call: TRBV5-1
cdr3_aa: CASSQGLAGPYEQYF
cdr3_nt: TGCGCCAGCAGCCAGGGACTAGCGGGCCCCTACGAGCAGTACTTC

d_call: NA
clone_size: NA
j_call: TRBJ2-1
v_call: TRBV4-1
cdr3_aa: CASSSGLNNEQFF
cdr3_nt: TGCGCCAGCAGTTCCGGTTTAAACAATGAGCAGTTCTTC

d_call: TRBD1
clone_size: NA
j_call: TRBJ2-2
v_call: TRBV7-9
cdr3_aa: CASSPPGWTGVTGELFF
cdr3_nt: TGTGCCAGCAGCCCCCCGGGCTGGACAGGGGTCACCGGGGAGCTGTTTTTT

d_call: TRBD1
clone_size: NA
j_call: TRBJ1-5
v_call: TRBV4-1
cdr3_aa: CASSQDPRTGGDQPQHF
cdr3_nt: TGCGCCAGCAGCCAAGATCCCCGGACAGGCGGTGATCAGCCCCAGCATTTT

d_call: TRBD1
clone_size: NA
j_call: TRBJ2-1
v_call: TRBV4-2
cdr3_aa: CASSQEEGANYNEQFF
cdr3_nt: TGTGCCAGCAGCCAAGAAGAGGGGGCGAACTACAATGAGCAGTTCTTC

d_call: TRBD1
clone_size: NA
j_call: TRBJ1-2
v_call: TRBV7-2
cdr3_aa: CASSSGQGLYGYTF
cdr3_nt: TGTGCCAGCAGCTCGGGACAGGGCCTCTATGGCTACACCTTC

d_call: NA
clone_size: NA
j_call: TRBJ2-7
v_call: TRBV27
cdr3_aa: CASSSRDTLSYEQYF
cdr3_nt: TGTGCCAGCAGTTCCCGGGACACTTTGTCCTACGAGCAGTACTTC

d_call: NA
clone_size: few
j_call: TRBJ2-7
v_call: TRBV4-3
cdr3_aa: CASSQDHLVTSYEQYF
cdr3_nt: TGCGCCAGCAGCCAAGATCACCTAGTGACCTCCTACGAGCAGTACTTC

d_call: NA
clone_size: NA
j_call: TRBJ2-5
v_call: TRBV9
cdr3_aa: CASSPKTVAETQYF
cdr3_nt: TGTGCCAGCAGCCCAAAGACAGTTGCAGAGACCCAGTACTTC

d_call: TRBD1
clone_size: NA
j_call: TRBJ2-7
v_call: TRBV7-9
cdr3_aa: CASSSDRPFSYEQYF
cdr3_nt: TGTGCCAGCAGCTCGGACAGGCCTTTCTCCTACGAGCAGTACTTC

d_call: TRBD1
clone_size: NA
j_call: TRBJ1-2
v_call: TRBV7-9
cdr3_aa: CASSLAYKDRDDGYTF
cdr3_nt: TGTGCCAGCAGCTTAGCCTATAAGGACAGGGACGACGGCTACACCTTC

d_call: NA
clone_size: NA
j_call: TRBJ1-2
v_call: TRBV2
cdr3_aa: CASSEALPVPYGYTF
cdr3_nt: TGTGCCAGCAGTGAAGCTCTGCCGGTCCCCTATGGCTACACCTTC

d_call: NA
clone_size: NA
j_call: TRBJ1-2
v_call: TRBV13
cdr3_aa: CASSSPGWGYGYTF
cdr3_nt: TGTGCCAGCAGCTCTCCAGGGTGGGGCTATGGCTACACCTTC

d_call: NA
clone_size: NA
j_call: TRBJ1-1
v_call: TRBV29-1
cdr3_aa: CSVEPLGVGTEAFF
cdr3_nt: TGCAGCGTCGAGCCCCTCGGGGTCGGTACTGAAGCTTTCTTT

d_call: NA
clone_size: NA
j_call: TRBJ2-1
v_call: TRBV9
cdr3_aa: CASSPQGGSYNEQFF
cdr3_nt: TGTGCCAGCAGCCCTCAGGGGGGCTCCTACAATGAGCAGTTCTTC

d_call: NA
clone_size: NA
j_call: TRBJ2-7
v_call: TRBV7-9
cdr3_aa: CASSPTGTYEQYF
cdr3_nt: TGTGCCAGCAGCCCAACCGGGACCTACGAGCAGTACTTC